These 22 T cell receptor beta chains were all obtained from the same sample, sequenced in a study of T cells in Graves' hyperthyroidism and ophthalmopathy. The CDR3 regions of TCR beta were amplified from RNA transcripts. A first-round RT-PCR of the TCR CDR3 used the HTBI primer set. MiXCR, run by TCRdb on the multiplex PCR reads, gives a single entry per CDR3 protein. This sample yields hundreds of thousands of distinct CDR3 sequences, of which around 14% are seen a single time; about 26% belongs to the top ten. The sequenced sample was blood. Receptor source: a woman under 40 with Graves' hyperthyroidism.

In this sample, this clonotype turned up many times. The genes are TRBV7-2 and TRBJ2-5; D call uncertain. CDR3 length: 11 amino acids. CDR1 SGHTA and CDR2 FQGNSA come from the germline V gene. Trimming removed 4 bases from V and 7 bases from J, with 7 bases in between. The CDR3 loop is CASSSPGTQYF. The CDR3 DNA sequence: TGTGCCAGCAGCTCCCCAGGGACCCAGTACTTC.

This clonotype was found many times. V usage is TRBV6-2 or TRBV6-3 and J usage is TRBJ2-2; 7 nucleotides match TRBD2. The V gene end was trimmed by 7 bases and the J gene end by 5 bases; junction bases not matched to a gene: 7. The CDR3 covers 14 residues. Germline V gene data show CDR1 as MNHEY and CDR2 as SVGEGT. The CDR3 sequence: CASMRSGDTGELFF. CDR3 nucleotide sequence: TGTGCCAGCATGCGCAGCGGGGATACCGGGGAGCTGTTTTTT.

In regard to this clonotype: One base away lies a much larger clone, so this may be a sequencing read error. This chain's CDR3 is CASSLGTSRHEQYF. CDR3 sequence (DNA): TGTGCCAGCAGTTTGGGGACTAGCCGCCACGAGCAGTACTTC. The chain links TRBV28 to TRBJ2-7; 9 bases agree with TRBD2. Germline V gene lookup returns CDR1 MDHEN and CDR2 SYDVKM. This CDR3 has 14 residues. Trimming removed 3 bases from V and 5 bases from J; junction bases left unmatched: 5.

The rearrangement links TRBV28 to TRBJ1-5; the match to TRBD1 covers 8 bases. The V and J ends lost 6 bases and 6 bases, in that order; junction bases with no gene match: 10. CDR1 and CDR2 from the germline V gene are MDHEN and SYDVKM. This CDR3 has 15 residues. The CDR3 nucleotides read TGTGCCAGCAGCCCAGGGGGCGCCCGTCCTCAGCCCCAGCATTTT. Its translation is CASSPGGARPQPQHF.

This clonotype was recorded many times. J is TRBJ2-7 and V is TRBV4-1; D unresolved. The germline gives CDR1 MGHRA, CDR2 YSYEKL. CDR3 length: 15 amino acids. V lost 4 bases and J lost 2, with 15 bases in between. The CDR3 region is CASSPLGLSTYEQYF. In DNA form, the CDR3 reads TGCGCCAGCAGCCCTCTAGGGCTTAGTACCTACGAGCAGTACTTC.

In this sample, this clonotype turned up many times. The chain employs TRBV6-2 or TRBV6-3 and TRBJ2-1; 7 bases agree with TRBD1. The CDR3 spans 16 residues. CDR1 MNHEY and CDR2 SVGEGT come from the germline V gene. V lost 6 bases and J lost 4; bases outside the gene matches: 12. CDR3 nucleotide sequence: TGTGCCAGCAGAACCAGGGGGAAAGCGATTTACAATGAGCAGTTCTTC. It specifies CASRTRGKAIYNEQFF.

There are many counts of this clonotype. This chain uses TRBV5-4 with TRBJ2-2, with D perhaps assigned TRBD1 or TRBD2 (5 bases each). V lost 1 base to trimming and J lost 4 bases, with 11 bases between them. The CDR3 contains 15 residues. CDR1 is SGHNT and CDR2 is YYREEE in the germline V gene (reference sequence). CDR3 nucleotide sequence: TGTGCCAGCAGCTTGTCGAGGGGATCCACCGGGGAGCTGTTTTTT. Translating it yields CASSLSRGSTGELFF.

V usage is TRBV3-1 and J usage is TRBJ2-1; a possible D gene is TRBD2 (5 bases). The CDR3 runs to 16 residues. V was trimmed by 7 bases and J by 6 bases, leaving 22 bases between them. Germline values: CDR1 LGHDT, CDR2 YNNKEL (reference sequence). The CDR3 nucleotides read TGTGCCAGCACCCCCCGGCATTTCGGGGAGCGCAATGAGCAGTTCTTC. Encoded protein: CASTPRHFGERNEQFF.

The chain uses TRBV6-2 or TRBV6-3 and TRBJ2-3; 7 bases align to TRBD2. The CDR3 sequence is 18 residues long. Germline assignment: CDR1 MNHEY and CDR2 SVGEGT. After removal of 4 bases from V and 2 bases from J, the junction contained 15 bases not matched to a gene. CDR3 nucleotides: TGTGCCAGCAGTTTCTCACTACGGACTAGTGGGAACACAGATACGCAGTATTTT. It yields the protein CASSFSLRTSGNTDTQYF.

This clonotype was counted only a few times. J is TRBJ2-7 and V is TRBV28; D is possibly TRBD2 (5 bases). Germline V lookup: CDR1 MDHEN, CDR2 SYDVKM. V was clipped by 6 bases and J by 5 bases, with 20 bases between them. The CDR3 runs to 15 residues. In DNA, the CDR3 is TGTGCCAGCAGACCCCAGCTGCGGGCCCTCCACGAGCAGTACTTC. Amino acid sequence: CASRPQLRALHEQYF.

This clonotype was recorded a few times. The chain recombines TRBV2 with TRBJ2-5, with 9 bases that match TRBD1. Unmatched junction bases numbered 6, after V lost 6 bases and J lost 4 bases. There are 14 residues in the CDR3. Germline V gene lookup returns CDR1 SNHLY and CDR2 FYNNEI. The CDR3 bases are TGTGCCAGCAGACGGGACAGGGAAGGAGAGACCCAGTACTTC. Protein: CASRRDREGETQYF.

This chain connects TRBV12-3 or TRBV12-4 to TRBJ2-1; TRBD2 matches 10 bases. This CDR3 is 15 amino acids long. Trimming removed 3 bases from V and 8 bases from J; junction bases left unmatched: 7. For the CDR3, the DNA is TGTGCCAGCAGTTTTGAAACTAGCGGGATTGATGAGCAGTTCTTC. It specifies CASSFETSGIDEQFF.

V usage is TRBV6-2 or TRBV6-3 and J usage is TRBJ2-1, with 8 bases matching TRBD2. Per germline, CDR1 MNHEY and CDR2 SVGEGT. The V segment lost 7 bases and the J segment 5 bases; nucleotides outside the gene matches: 4. The CDR3 sequence is 13 residues long. CDR3 sequence: CASTLAGHNEQFF. Here the CDR3 DNA reads TGTGCCAGCACCTTAGCGGGACACAATGAGCAGTTCTTC.

Of note for this clonotype: A much larger clonotype is one base distant, so this may be a read error. This chain connects TRBV6-2 or TRBV6-3 to TRBJ2-5; weak D call: TRBD1 (5 bases). The J call may be wrong; the DNA end is better matched by TRBJ2-1. This CDR3 region has 14 residues. Germline loops: CDR1 MNHEY, CDR2 SVGEGT. In DNA form, the CDR3 reads TGTGCCAGCAGTTACTCGGTCAGGGCGGAGACCCAGTTCTTC. This encodes CASSYSVRAETQFF.

Many counts were recorded for this clonotype. This chain links TRBV12-3 or TRBV12-4 with TRBJ1-2; 9 bases map to TRBD1. V trimming: 5 bases; J trimming: 4 bases; junction bases outside the gene matches: 8. This CDR3 is 15 amino acids long. CDR3 residues: CASSQATGGFYGYTF. The CDR3 nucleotides are TGTGCCAGCAGTCAAGCGACAGGGGGTTTCTATGGCTACACCTTC.

V gene TRBV9 combines with J gene TRBJ1-2; D ambiguous. The CDR3 is 12 amino acids. Germline V gene sequence: CDR1 SGDLS, CDR2 YYNGEE. V was trimmed by 0 bases and J by 8 bases, leaving 8 bases between them. CDR3 sequence (DNA): TGTGCCAGCAGCGTAGTTAAGGGAGGCTACACCTTC. Residues: CASSVVKGGYTF. The full variable domain, in which reference TRBV9 and TRBJ1-2 provide the parts outside the CDR3, is DSGVTQTPKHLITATGQRVTLRCSPRSGDLSVYWYQQSLDQGLQFLIQYYNGEERAKGNILERFSAQQFPDLHSELNLSSLELGDSALYFCASSVVKGGYTFGSGTRLTVV.

This clonotype was seen more than once but under ten times. The chain links TRBV25-1 to TRBJ2-2; D assignment may be TRBD1 or TRBD2 (6 bases each). Germline lookup yields CDR1 MGHDK and CDR2 SYGVNS. V lost 11 bases, J lost 1 base, and 11 bases lay in between. This CDR3 is 13 amino acids long. CDR3 residues: CAAGHQNTGELFF. The DNA of the CDR3 is TGTGCCGCGGGACATCAGAACACCGGGGAGCTGTTTTTT.

This clonotype was picked up many times. The chain links TRBV12-3 or TRBV12-4 to TRBJ2-7; D is unresolved. With 8 bases removed from V and 9 bases from J, the gap between germline ends came to 11 bases. The CDR3 is 10 residues long. As DNA, the CDR3 is TGTGCCAGCGGCGGTTATGTGCAGTACTTC. It translates to CASGGYVQYF.

This chain uses TRBV15 with TRBJ1-3; D not resolved. The V gene's germline CDR1 is LNHNV and CDR2 YYDKDF (reference sequence). The V end was cut by 0 bases, the J end by 0 bases, with 9 bases between. The CDR3 sequence is 16 residues long. The CDR3 DNA follows: TGTGCCACCAGCAGAGATGGTGCCGCCTCTGGAAACACCATATATTTT. The encoded protein is CATSRDGAASGNTIYF.

This clonotype has a count of ten or more. The CDR3 nucleotides are TGTGCCAGCAGGTATACTAGCGGAGAAGTGGAGACCCAGTACTTC. Protein product: CASRYTSGEVETQYF. V and J are TRBV11-2 and TRBJ2-5; the match to TRBD2 covers 8 bases. CDR3 length equals 15 residues. J was trimmed by 5 bases and V by 6 bases; bases with no gene match: 11. Germline assignment: CDR1 SGHAT and CDR2 FQNNGV.

This clonotype was counted ten times or more. As DNA, the CDR3 is TGTGCCAGCAGCTTAGCGGGGGGCTCTGGAAACACCATATATTTT. Its protein product is CASSLAGGSGNTIYF. V gene TRBV7-2 combines with J gene TRBJ1-3; possible D gene TRBD1, 5 bases. Germline CDR1 is SGHTA and CDR2 is FQGNSA. The CDR3 totals 15 residues. Trimming took 0 bases from V and 0 from J, leaving 6 bases between them.

This clonotype was detected a few times. This sequence joins TRBV7-6 and TRBJ2-3; D may match TRBD1 or TRBD2 (6 bases each). This CDR3 region has 15 residues. V was trimmed by 3 bases and J by 6 bases, leaving 16 bases between them. Germline-derived CDR1 and CDR2 are SGHVS and FNYEAQ. Here the CDR3 DNA reads TGTGCCAGCAGCTTCCAATCACTAGGGGGGGATACGCAGTATTTT. Amino acids: CASSFQSLGGDTQYF.